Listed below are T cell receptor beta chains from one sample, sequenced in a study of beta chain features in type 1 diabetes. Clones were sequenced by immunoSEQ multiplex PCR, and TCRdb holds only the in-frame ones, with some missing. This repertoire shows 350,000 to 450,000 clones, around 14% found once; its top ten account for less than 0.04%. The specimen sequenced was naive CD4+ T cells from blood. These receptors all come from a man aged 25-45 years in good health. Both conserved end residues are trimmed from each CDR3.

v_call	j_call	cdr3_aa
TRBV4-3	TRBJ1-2	ASSQIQGTGGYT
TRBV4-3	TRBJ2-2	ARSLDRGNTGELF
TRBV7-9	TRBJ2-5	ASSRPRGDSLQETQY
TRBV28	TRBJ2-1	ASSQGDNIRRQF
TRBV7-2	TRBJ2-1	ASTLEVVPNEQF
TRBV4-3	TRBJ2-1	ASSQGPGLAGREGEQF
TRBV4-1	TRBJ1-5	ASSQETDQPQH
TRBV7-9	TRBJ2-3	ASSQGLLSADTQY
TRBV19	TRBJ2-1	ASSIGAGGRWNEQF
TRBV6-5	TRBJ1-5	ASSYSGQGRQPQH
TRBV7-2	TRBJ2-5	ASSLALRLGETQY
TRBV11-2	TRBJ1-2	ASSLAYGYT
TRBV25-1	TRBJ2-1	ATSGYNEQF
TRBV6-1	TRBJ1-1	ASSEPGGMNTEAF